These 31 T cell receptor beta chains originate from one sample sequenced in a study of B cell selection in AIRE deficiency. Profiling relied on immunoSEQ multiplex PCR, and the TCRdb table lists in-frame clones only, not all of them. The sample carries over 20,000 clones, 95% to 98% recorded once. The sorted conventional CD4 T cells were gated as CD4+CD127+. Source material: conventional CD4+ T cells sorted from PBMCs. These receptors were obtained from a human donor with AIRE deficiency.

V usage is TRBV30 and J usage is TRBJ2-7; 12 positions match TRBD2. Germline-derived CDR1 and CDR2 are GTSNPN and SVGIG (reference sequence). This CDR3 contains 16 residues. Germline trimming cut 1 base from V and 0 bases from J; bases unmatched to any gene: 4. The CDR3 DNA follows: TGTGCCTGGAGTGGACTAGCGGGAGAGAGCTCCTACGAGCAGTACTTC. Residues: CAWSGLAGESSYEQYF.

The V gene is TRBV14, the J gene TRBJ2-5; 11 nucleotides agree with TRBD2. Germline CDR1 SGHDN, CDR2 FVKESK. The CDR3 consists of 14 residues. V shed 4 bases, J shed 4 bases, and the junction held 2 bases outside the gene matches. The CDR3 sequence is CASSLGLAGETQYF. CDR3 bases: TGTGCCAGCAGCCTCGGACTAGCGGGAGAGACCCAGTACTTC. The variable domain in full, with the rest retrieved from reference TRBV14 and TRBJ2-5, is EAGVTQFPSHSVIEKGQTVTLRCDPISGHDNLYWYRRVMGKEIKFLLHFVKESKQDESGMPNNRFLAERTGGTYSTLKVQPAELEDSGVYFCASSLGLAGETQYFGPGTRLLVL.

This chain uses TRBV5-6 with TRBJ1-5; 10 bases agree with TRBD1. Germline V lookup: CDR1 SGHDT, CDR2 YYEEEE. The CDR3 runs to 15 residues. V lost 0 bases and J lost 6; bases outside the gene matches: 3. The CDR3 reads CASSLGQGAGQPQHF. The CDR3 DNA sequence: TGTGCCAGCAGCTTGGGACAGGGGGCCGGTCAGCCCCAGCATTTT.

CDR3 DNA: TGTGCCAGCAGCCACCGGGACACGGGCGTGGCTTTCTTT. Protein sequence: CASSHRDTGVAFF. The chain joins TRBV7-3 to TRBJ1-1; a weak D match, TRBD1 (6 bases). Germline CDR1 and CDR2: SGHTA and FQGTGA. V lost 5 bases and J 11 bases, leaving 18 bases between the germline ends. The CDR3 runs 13 residues.

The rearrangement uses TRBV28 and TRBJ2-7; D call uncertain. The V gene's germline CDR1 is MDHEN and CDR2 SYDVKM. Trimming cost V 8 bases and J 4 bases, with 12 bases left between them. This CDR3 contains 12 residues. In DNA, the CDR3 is TGTGCCAGCCGGGCGTCCCGGTACGAGCAGTACTTC. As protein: CASRASRYEQYF.

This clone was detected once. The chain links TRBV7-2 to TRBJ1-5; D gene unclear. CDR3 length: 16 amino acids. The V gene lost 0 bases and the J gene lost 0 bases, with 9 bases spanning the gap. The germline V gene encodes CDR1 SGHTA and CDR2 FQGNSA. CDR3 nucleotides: TGTGCCAGCAGCTTAGCTAGACCAGATAGCAATCAGCCCCAGCATTTT. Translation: CASSLARPDSNQPQHF.

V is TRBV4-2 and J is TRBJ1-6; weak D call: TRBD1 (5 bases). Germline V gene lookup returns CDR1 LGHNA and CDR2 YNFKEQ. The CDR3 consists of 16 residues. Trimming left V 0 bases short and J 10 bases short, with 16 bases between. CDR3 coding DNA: TGTGCCAGCAGCCAAGAGGATCAAGGTCAGGGCTCACCCCTCCACTTT. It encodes CASSQEDQGQGSPLHF.

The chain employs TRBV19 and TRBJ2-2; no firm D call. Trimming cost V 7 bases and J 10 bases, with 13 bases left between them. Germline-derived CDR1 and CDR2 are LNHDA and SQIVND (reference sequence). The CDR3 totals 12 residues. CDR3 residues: CASTLVPPELFF. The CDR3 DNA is TGTGCCAGTACTCTGGTGCCGCCGGAGCTGTTTTTT.

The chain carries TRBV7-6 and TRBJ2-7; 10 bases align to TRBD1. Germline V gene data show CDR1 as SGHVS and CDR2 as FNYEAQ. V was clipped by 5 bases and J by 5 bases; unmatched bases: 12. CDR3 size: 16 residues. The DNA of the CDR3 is TGTGCCAGCAGCACATTTAGCGGGACAGGGGTTCACGAGCAGTACTTC. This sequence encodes CASSTFSGTGVHEQYF.

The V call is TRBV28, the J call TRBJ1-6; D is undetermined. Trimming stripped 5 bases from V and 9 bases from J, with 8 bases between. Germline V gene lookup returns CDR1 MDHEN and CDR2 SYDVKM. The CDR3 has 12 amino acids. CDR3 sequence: CASSLRTSPLHF. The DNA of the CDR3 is TGTGCCAGCAGTCTCAGGACTTCACCCCTCCACTTT.

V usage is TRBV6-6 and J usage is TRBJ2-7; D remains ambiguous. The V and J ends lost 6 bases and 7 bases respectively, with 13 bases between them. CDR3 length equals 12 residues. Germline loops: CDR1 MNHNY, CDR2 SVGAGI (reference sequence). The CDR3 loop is CASSSLTEEQYF. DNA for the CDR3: TGTGCCAGCAGCTCCCTAACAGAGGAGCAGTACTTC.

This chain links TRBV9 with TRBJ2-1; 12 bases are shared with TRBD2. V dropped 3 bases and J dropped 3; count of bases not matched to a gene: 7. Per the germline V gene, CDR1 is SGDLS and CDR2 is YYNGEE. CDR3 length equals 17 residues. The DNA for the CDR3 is TGTGCCAGCAGCGCCCAGGTACTAGCGGGAGGCTACAATGAGCAGTTCTTC. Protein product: CASSAQVLAGGYNEQFF.

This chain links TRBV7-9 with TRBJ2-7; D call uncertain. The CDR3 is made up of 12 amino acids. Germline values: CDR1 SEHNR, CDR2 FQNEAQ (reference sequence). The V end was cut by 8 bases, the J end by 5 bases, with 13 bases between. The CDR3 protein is CASGPRTHEQYF. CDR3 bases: TGTGCCAGCGGACCTCGTACCCACGAGCAGTACTTC.

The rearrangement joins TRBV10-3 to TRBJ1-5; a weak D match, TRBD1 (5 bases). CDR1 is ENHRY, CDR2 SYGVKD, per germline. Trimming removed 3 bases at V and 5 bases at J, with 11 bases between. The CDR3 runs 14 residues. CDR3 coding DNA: TGTGCCATCAGTGACGGGACCGATTATCAGCCCCAGCATTTT. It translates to CAISDGTDYQPQHF.

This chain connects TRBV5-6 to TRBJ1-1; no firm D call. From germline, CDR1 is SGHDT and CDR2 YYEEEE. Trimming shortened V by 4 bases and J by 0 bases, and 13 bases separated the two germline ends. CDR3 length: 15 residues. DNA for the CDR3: TGTGCCAGCAGCGGCGGGCAGTACATGAACACTGAAGCTTTCTTT. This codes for CASSGGQYMNTEAFF.

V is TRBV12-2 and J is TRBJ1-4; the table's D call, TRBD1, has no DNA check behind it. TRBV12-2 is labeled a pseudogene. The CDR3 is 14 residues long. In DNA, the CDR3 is TGTGCAATCCACCGGGACAGAACTAGAGAAAAACTGTTTTTT. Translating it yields CAIHRDRTREKLFF.

The CDR3: CASSESRTQYF. The CDR3 DNA sequence: TGTGCCAGCAGCGAATCCAGGACCCAGTACTTC. This chain connects TRBV7-9 to TRBJ2-5; D remains ambiguous. CDR1 and CDR2 (germline): SEHNR, FQNEAQ (reference sequence). This CDR3 region has 11 residues. With 5 bases removed from V and 7 bases from J, the gap between germline ends came to 8 bases.

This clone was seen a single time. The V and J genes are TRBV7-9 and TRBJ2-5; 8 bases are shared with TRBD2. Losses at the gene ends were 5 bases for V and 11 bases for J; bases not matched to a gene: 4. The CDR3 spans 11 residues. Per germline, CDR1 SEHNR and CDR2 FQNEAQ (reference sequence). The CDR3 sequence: CASSAGREQYF. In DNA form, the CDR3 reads TGTGCCAGCAGCGCCGGGAGGGAGCAGTACTTC.

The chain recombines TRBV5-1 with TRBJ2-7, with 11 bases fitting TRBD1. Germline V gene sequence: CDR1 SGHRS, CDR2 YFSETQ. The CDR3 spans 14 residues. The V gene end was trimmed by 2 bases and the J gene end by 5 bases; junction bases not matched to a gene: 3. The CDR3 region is CASSFRTGGDEQYF. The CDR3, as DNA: TGCGCCAGCAGCTTCCGGACAGGGGGCGACGAGCAGTACTTC.

CDR3 in amino acids: CASSLQAPEGAHHEQYF. The CDR3 region has the DNA TGTGCCAGCAGCTTACAGGCGCCTGAGGGAGCACACCACGAGCAGTACTTC. The chain has TRBV5-6 and TRBJ2-7; either TRBD1 or TRBD2 may supply D (5 bases each). The CDR3 sequence is 17 residues long. CDR1 is SGHDT and CDR2 is YYEEEE in the germline V gene. V shed 2 bases and J shed 5 bases, with 23 bases lying between them.

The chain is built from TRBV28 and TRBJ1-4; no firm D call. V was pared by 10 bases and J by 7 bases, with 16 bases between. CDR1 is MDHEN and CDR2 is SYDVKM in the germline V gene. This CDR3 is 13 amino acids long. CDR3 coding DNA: TGTGCCATAAGGACCGACCCCCTTGAAAAACTGTTTTTT. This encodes CAIRTDPLEKLFF.

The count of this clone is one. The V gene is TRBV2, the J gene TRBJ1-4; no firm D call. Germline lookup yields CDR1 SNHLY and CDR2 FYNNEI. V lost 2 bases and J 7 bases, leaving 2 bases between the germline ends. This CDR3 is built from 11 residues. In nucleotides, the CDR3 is TGTGCCAGCAGTGAACGTGAAAAACTGTTTTTT. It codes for CASSEREKLFF.

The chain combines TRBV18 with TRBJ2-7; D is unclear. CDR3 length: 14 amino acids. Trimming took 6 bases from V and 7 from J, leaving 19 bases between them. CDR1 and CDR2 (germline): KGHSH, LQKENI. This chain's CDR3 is CASSERAILREQYF. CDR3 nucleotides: TGTGCCAGCTCCGAAAGAGCGATACTGAGGGAGCAGTACTTC.

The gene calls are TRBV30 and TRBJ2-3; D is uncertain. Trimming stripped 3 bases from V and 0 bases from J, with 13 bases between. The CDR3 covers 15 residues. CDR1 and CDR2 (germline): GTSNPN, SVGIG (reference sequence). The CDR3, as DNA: TGTGCCTGGAGCCGACAAATTCTCAGCACAGATACGCAGTATTTT. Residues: CAWSRQILSTDTQYF.

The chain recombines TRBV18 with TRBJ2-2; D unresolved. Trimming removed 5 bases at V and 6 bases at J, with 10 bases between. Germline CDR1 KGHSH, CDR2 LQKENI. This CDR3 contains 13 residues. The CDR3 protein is CASSFVASGELFF. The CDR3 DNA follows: TGTGCCAGCTCATTCGTGGCATCCGGGGAGCTGTTTTTT. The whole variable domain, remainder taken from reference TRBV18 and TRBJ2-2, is NAGVMQNPRHLVRRRGQEARLRCSPMKGHSHVYWYRQLPEEGLKFMVYLQKENIIDESGMPKERFSAEFPKEGPSILRIQQVVRGDSAAYFCASSFVASGELFFGEGSRLTVL.

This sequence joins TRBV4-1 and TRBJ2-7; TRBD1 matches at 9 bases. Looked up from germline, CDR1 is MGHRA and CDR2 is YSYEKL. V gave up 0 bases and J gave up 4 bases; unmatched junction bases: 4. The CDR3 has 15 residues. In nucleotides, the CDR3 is TGCGCCAGCAGCCAAGAACTGACAGGGGGTTACGAGCAGTACTTC. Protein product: CASSQELTGGYEQYF.

The CDR3 sequence: CASSQTDTQYF. DNA of the CDR3: TGTGCCAGCAGCCAGACAGATACGCAGTATTTT. The chain is built from TRBV6-5 and TRBJ2-3; D uncertain. V lost 6 bases and J lost 3, with 4 bases in between. Per the germline V gene, CDR1 is MNHEY and CDR2 is SVGAGI. The length of the CDR3 is 11 residues.

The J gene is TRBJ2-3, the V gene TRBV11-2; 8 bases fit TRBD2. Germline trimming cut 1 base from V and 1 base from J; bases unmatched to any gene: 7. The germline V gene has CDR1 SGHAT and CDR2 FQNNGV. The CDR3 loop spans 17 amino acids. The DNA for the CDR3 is TGTGCCAGCAGCTTAGGAATAGCGGGATCCGGCACAGATACGCAGTATTTT. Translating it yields CASSLGIAGSGTDTQYF.

This CDR3 reads CASRGTNEKLFF. DNA of the CDR3: TGTGCCAGCAGAGGGACTAATGAAAAACTGTTTTTT. The rearrangement joins TRBV18 to TRBJ1-4, with D unclear. CDR1 KGHSH and CDR2 LQKENI come from the germline V gene. The length of the CDR3 is 12 residues. V was trimmed by 8 bases and J by 2 bases, leaving 6 bases between them. Complete variable domain (other parts from reference TRBV18 and TRBJ1-4): NAGVMQNPRHLVRRRGQEARLRCSPMKGHSHVYWYRQLPEEGLKFMVYLQKENIIDESGMPKERFSAEFPKEGPSILRIQQVVRGDSAAYFCASRGTNEKLFFGSGTQLSVL.

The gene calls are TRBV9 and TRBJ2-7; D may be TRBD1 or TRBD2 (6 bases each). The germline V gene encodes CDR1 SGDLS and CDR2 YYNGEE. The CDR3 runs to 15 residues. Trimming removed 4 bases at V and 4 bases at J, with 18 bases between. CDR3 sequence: CASSQQGGEGYEQYF. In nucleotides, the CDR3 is TGTGCCAGCAGCCAACAGGGAGGAGAGGGGTACGAGCAGTACTTC.

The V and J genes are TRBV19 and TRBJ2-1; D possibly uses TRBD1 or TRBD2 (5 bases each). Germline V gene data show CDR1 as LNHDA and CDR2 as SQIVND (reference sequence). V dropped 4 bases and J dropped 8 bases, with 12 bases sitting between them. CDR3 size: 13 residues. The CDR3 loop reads CASSTGRGYEQFF. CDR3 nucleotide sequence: TGTGCCAGTAGTACCGGACGGGGCTATGAGCAGTTCTTC.